This T cell receptor beta chain originates from a study of blood T cell repertoires in COVID-19 (dated by TCRdb to about 2020). General notes on the study: Collaborator samples came from the United States, Italy and Spain and covered acute and convalescent phases of COVID-19. The prospective study material was composed of cDNA or gDNA derived from T cells, B-cell-depleted T cells, or PBMCs. Subjects who had been exposed to COVID-19, were actively infected with it, or had recovered from it provided the deeply sampled blood TCRbeta repertoires that made up the dataset. The repertoires were released in a freely available public database intended as a resource for research on the immune response to SARS-CoV-2. Samples were obtained from the ongoing ImmuneRACE study (first 160 participants) and from over 1,000 subjects provided by 6 global collaborators. Sample metadata almost always included a de-identified subject ID, COVID-19 status, age in years and sex. Where available, HLA class I and class II types were obtained from metadata supplied by the sample provider rather than from assay-based typing.

This clone occurred a few times. This clone's antigen is unknown. Qualities for individual bases were not recorded, and no much larger clone is one base off. TCRbeta CDR3 regions were amplified from genomic DNA by means of the immunoSEQ Assay, a bias-controlled multiplex PCR. On the authors' methods: Within the assay, amplification of reference gene primers was used to estimate how many nucleated cells each sample contained. Sequence reads were collapsed and filtered to measure the absolute abundance of every unique TCRbeta CDR3 rearrangement. For each sample, productive Simpson clonality was calculated as the square root of Simpson's diversity index across productive rearrangements. The table comes from immuneACCESS by way of TCRdb, which keeps in-frame sequences with V and J called. Part of the clones is missing from these tables; in studies checked, under half for an unresolved V gene and the rest for unknown reasons. V and J calls plus clone size are reproduced from that table; the DNA served to infer D and trimming. The sample profile shows 350,000 to 550,000 clones; 80% to 90% of them were found once. In total, the top ten clones hold more than 0.95% of the sample.

What the authors observed across the whole study: The quantity of clinical and demographic metadata differed by source and by participant and was supplied without curation.

In the germline V gene (reference sequence), CDR1 corresponds to MNHEY and CDR2 to SMNVEV. Unmatched junction bases come to 6, with V trimmed by 6 bases and J by 8 bases. The CDR3 holds 12 amino acids from the cysteine to the phenylalanine. Solely the CDR3 DNA is kept, with 36 bases framed from the first base. In the prospective study, participants were 18 to 89 years old, resided in fewer than 25 geographic areas of the United States, and were enrolled through a virtual design. In the prospective study, cohorts were assigned on the basis of participant-reported clinical history obtained from a screening survey and a study questionnaire. Recovered participants in ImmuneRACE Cohort 3 were defined as having two consecutive negative NP/OP PCR tests, clearance from a healthcare professional, or resolution of symptoms. In the prospective study, whole blood, serum and a nasopharyngeal or oropharyngeal swab were collected from each participant by mobile phlebotomists. Prospective study participants could optionally give additional blood draws and questionnaires over a roughly two-month period. Prospective study blood samples were shipped either frozen or at room temperature before DNA extraction.

The sequencing input was PBMCs or T cells enriched from blood (not recorded which). The sequence was obtained from a man aged 25 to 45 who had recovered from COVID-19. The rearranged segments are TRBV27 and TRBJ1-2, with 7 bases aligning to TRBD1. DNA sequence: TGTGCCAGCAGAGTGACAGGGATCGGCTACACCTTC. This sequence encodes CASRVTGIGYTF.